This record concerns one T cell receptor (beta chain) sequence. Its antigen is not known. A junction boundary mismatches the germline segment, possibly from a read error. This CDR3 comprises 13 residues. In germline, CDR1 is SGHTA, CDR2 FQGTGA. The sample originates from a study of shared clonotypes between healthy human individuals. Per the original methods: Junction-only immunoSEQ data arrived without quality scores, meaning filtering differed. The method was immunoSEQ multiplex PCR; TCRdb's version includes in-frame clones alone and lacks a portion of them. The V and J calls and the clone size are those of that table, but D and trimming were determined from the DNA. The sample holds under 1,100,000 clones, about 80% seen once. Study conclusions and caveats: Genetic and exposure-history diversity was limited by the few donors. Among non-shared clonotypes, generation probabilities were lower than among those shared by all four donors. Clonotype sharing across four donors was observed for about 4.8% of naive CD4 clonotypes.

Sample: memory CD4+ T cells from PBMCs. Described subset: CD45RA-negative fraction. The TCR originated in a man younger than 35 in good health. Some clones in this sample may be carry-over from other donors' samples. The chain is built from TRBV7-3 and TRBJ2-7, with TRBD1 as a possible D gene (5 bases). This CDR3 reads CAGSQDRDYEQYF. The DNA for the CDR3 is TGTGCCGGCAGCCAAGACAGAGACTACGAGCAGTACTTC.